One sample yielded the 18 T cell receptor beta chains listed below, sequenced in a study of T cells after yellow fever vaccination. MiXCR was run by TCRdb on the 5' RACE reads, yielding one entry per CDR3 protein. The table shows around 350,000 distinct CDR3 sequences, with 6.2% occurring only once. The material was PBMCs, obtained 5 days after the yellow fever booster vaccination. These receptors came from a man aged 30 to 45 who received the YFV17D yellow fever vaccine.

This chain uses TRBV19 with TRBJ2-7; D is unclear. V lost 7 bases, J lost 2 bases, and 9 bases lay in between. The germline gives CDR1 LNHDA, CDR2 SQIVND (reference sequence). The CDR3 is 12 residues long. The CDR3 region is CASTMGTYEQYF. The CDR3, as DNA: TGTGCCAGTACCATGGGTACCTACGAGCAGTACTTC.

This clonotype was counted at least ten times. This chain uses TRBV20-1 with TRBJ2-7; weak D call: TRBD1 (5 bases). The CDR3 has 14 amino acids. Germline loops: CDR1 DFQATT, CDR2 SNEGSKA (reference sequence). Trimming shortened V by 4 bases and J by 2 bases, and 15 bases separated the two germline ends. The CDR3 bases are TGCAGTGCTATCGGGTCAGGGAAGACCTACGAGCAGTACTTC. It yields the protein CSAIGSGKTYEQYF.

This clonotype has ten or more counts. The J gene is TRBJ2-5, the V gene TRBV20-1; 8 bases map to TRBD1. Trimming took 6 bases from V and 2 from J; bases not matched to a gene: 5. Germline V CDR1 and CDR2: DFQATT, SNEGSKA (reference sequence). The CDR3 covers 13 residues. CDR3 loop: CSAPRTGQETQYF. In DNA form, the CDR3 reads TGCAGTGCGCCTAGGACAGGGCAAGAGACCCAGTACTTC.

This clonotype was found many times. The chain recombines TRBV28 with TRBJ2-7, with D tentatively TRBD1 (7 bases). The CDR3 runs to 15 residues. Between the trimmed V and J ends, which lost 3 bases and 4 bases, there was a span of 16 bases. Germline V lookup: CDR1 MDHEN, CDR2 SYDVKM. The CDR3 spells CASSFPSQGGYEQYF. Here the CDR3 DNA reads TGTGCCAGCAGTTTTCCCTCCCAGGGGGGTTACGAGCAGTACTTC.

The table lists this clonotype with many counts. The chain is built from TRBV6-5 and TRBJ2-5, with unresolved D. The CDR3 covers 16 residues. Trimming removed 0 bases at V and 5 bases at J, with 16 bases between. The germline gives CDR1 MNHEY, CDR2 SVGAGI. CDR3: CASSYSITSLGETQYF. Written as DNA, the CDR3 is TGTGCCAGCAGTTACTCGATAACCTCCCTTGGGGAGACCCAGTACTTC.

In regard to this clonotype: A much more abundant neighbour one base away suggests this may be a read error. The chain links TRBV20-1 to TRBJ2-1, with 7 bases that match TRBD2. Looked up from germline, CDR1 is DFQATT and CDR2 is SNEGSKA (reference sequence). Losses at the gene ends were 0 bases for V and 3 bases for J; bases not matched to a gene: 11. This CDR3 is built from 17 residues. CDR3 nucleotide sequence: TGCAGTGCTAGAGATCCGATGGGGACTAACTTCTACAATGAGCAGTTCTTC. It translates to CSARDPMGTNFYNEQFF.

This clonotype came up a few times. At one end, the junction sequence differs from germline, possibly due to a read error. This chain links TRBV20-1 with TRBJ2-2; 9 positions match TRBD2. From germline, CDR1 is DFQATT and CDR2 SNEGSKA (reference sequence). The CDR3 totals 16 residues. The DNA of the CDR3 is TGCAGTGCTAGCGTAACTAGCGGGTCCAACATCGGGGAGCTGTTTTTT. It codes for CSASVTSGSNIGELFF.

The chain uses TRBV20-1 and TRBJ2-7, with TRBD2 identical over 7 bases. The CDR3 contains 14 residues. CDR1 DFQATT and CDR2 SNEGSKA come from the germline V gene (reference sequence). Unmatched junction bases numbered 8, after V lost 1 base and J lost 5 bases. The CDR3: CSARGLAARDEQYF. The CDR3 DNA sequence: TGCAGTGCTAGAGGGCTAGCGGCTCGGGACGAGCAGTACTTC.

A few counts support this clonotype. The rearrangement joins TRBV10-3 to TRBJ2-1, with a tentative D call TRBD2 (7 bases). CDR3 length equals 14 residues. CDR1 is ENHRY, CDR2 SYGVKD, per germline. Trimming took off 10 bases at V and 5 bases at J, with 18 bases between the two ends. The CDR3 region is CATTGGHRNNEQFF. DNA of the CDR3: TGTGCCACCACCGGGGGGCATAGGAACAATGAGCAGTTCTTC.

The table lists this clonotype with many counts. This sequence joins TRBV12-3 or TRBV12-4 and TRBJ2-3; D gene uncertain. Trimming took off 5 bases at V and 6 bases at J, with 9 bases between the two ends. The CDR3 runs to 12 residues. The DNA of the CDR3 is TGTGCCAGCAGTCCTATTAGGGATACGCAGTATTTT. This gives the protein CASSPIRDTQYF.

This clonotype was seen repeatedly, ten times or more. This chain uses TRBV3-1 with TRBJ2-3; TRBD1 or TRBD2 may be the D gene (5 bases each). This CDR3 is built from 17 residues. CDR1 and CDR2 (germline): LGHDT, YNNKEL (reference sequence). The V and J ends lost 4 bases and 3 bases respectively, with 20 bases between them. CDR3 loop: CASSLDLVRGETDTQYF. The CDR3 region has the DNA TGTGCCAGCAGCCTCGACTTGGTAAGGGGAGAAACAGATACGCAGTATTTT.

This sequence joins TRBV12-3 or TRBV12-4 and TRBJ2-3; D is uncertain. The ends were cut back, 1 base at V and 10 bases at J, with 3 bases in the middle. CDR3 length: 10 amino acids. CDR3 in amino acids: CASSLEAQYF. In DNA, the CDR3 is TGTGCCAGCAGTTTAGAGGCGCAGTATTTT.

This clonotype was found many times. This chain connects TRBV28 to TRBJ2-3; TRBD1 is a possible D gene (6 bases). CDR1 and CDR2 (germline): MDHEN, SYDVKM. Trimming cost V 5 bases and J 2 bases, with 11 bases left between them. The CDR3 covers 14 residues. The chain's CDR3 is CASSLRQVTDTQYF. The CDR3 nucleotides read TGTGCCAGCAGTCTCCGACAGGTCACAGATACGCAGTATTTT.

Here the CDR3 DNA reads TGTGCCAGCTCACCATGGACTAGCGGACCGGAGGACGAGCAGTACTTC. This translates into CASSPWTSGPEDEQYF. The V call is TRBV18, the J call TRBJ2-7; 10 bases match TRBD2. The CDR3 contains 16 residues. Germline values: CDR1 KGHSH, CDR2 LQKENI. Germline trimming cut 2 bases from V and 5 bases from J; bases unmatched to any gene: 9.

This clonotype was counted between two and nine times. The V call is TRBV20-1, the J call TRBJ2-1; D may be TRBD1 or TRBD2 (5 bases each). Germline V gene data show CDR1 as DFQATT and CDR2 as SNEGSKA (reference sequence). The CDR3 loop spans 15 amino acids. Trimming shortened V by 0 bases and J by 5 bases, and 14 bases separated the two germline ends. The CDR3 sequence is CSARDLGEWDNEQFF. The DNA for the CDR3 is TGCAGTGCTAGAGATTTGGGGGAGTGGGACAATGAGCAGTTCTTC.

This clonotype was seen only a few times. The genes are TRBV7-2 and TRBJ2-1; D is ambiguous. CDR3 length equals 13 residues. Trimming left V 2 bases short and J 13 bases short, with 15 bases between. Per germline, CDR1 SGHTA and CDR2 FQGNSA. CDR3 sequence reads: CASSLTPSIDQFF. The CDR3 DNA follows: TGTGCCAGCAGCTTAACCCCCTCTATCGACCAGTTCTTC.

This chain joins TRBV18 and TRBJ1-5; D unclear. CDR3 length: 15 amino acids. V was pared by 3 bases and J by 4 bases, with 13 bases between. Germline CDR1 reads KGHSH; CDR2 reads LQKENI. DNA for the CDR3: TGTGCCAGCTCACCTTTACCCTCGAGGAATCAGCCCCAGCATTTT. It codes for CASSPLPSRNQPQHF.

There are a few counts of this clonotype. The CDR3 is CSARRDGELFF. The DNA for the CDR3 is TGCAGTGCACGGAGAGACGGGGAGCTGTTTTTT. This chain links TRBV20-1 with TRBJ2-2; D is undetermined. V lost 6 bases to trimming and J lost 7 bases, with 9 bases between them. CDR1 and CDR2 (germline): DFQATT, SNEGSKA (reference sequence). The CDR3 runs to 11 residues.